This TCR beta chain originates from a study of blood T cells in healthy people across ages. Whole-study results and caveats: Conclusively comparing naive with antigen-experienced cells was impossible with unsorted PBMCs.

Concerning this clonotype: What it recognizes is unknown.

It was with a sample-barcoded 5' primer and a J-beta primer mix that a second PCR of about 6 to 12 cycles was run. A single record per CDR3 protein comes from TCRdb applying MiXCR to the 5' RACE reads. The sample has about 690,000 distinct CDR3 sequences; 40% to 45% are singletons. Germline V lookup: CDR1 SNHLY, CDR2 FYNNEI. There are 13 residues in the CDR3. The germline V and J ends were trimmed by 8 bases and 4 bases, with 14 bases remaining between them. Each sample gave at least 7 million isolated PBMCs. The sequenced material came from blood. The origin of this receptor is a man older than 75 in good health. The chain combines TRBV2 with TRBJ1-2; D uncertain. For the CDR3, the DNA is TGTGCCAGCGCCCGAGAAGTTGGCTATGGCTACACCTTC. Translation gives CASAREVGYGYTF.